The entry below gives a single T cell receptor beta chain sequence along with its context. This CDR3 has 14 amino acids. The junction had 16 bases not matched to a gene; V was cut back by 8 bases and J by 12 bases. Germline V lookup: CDR1 SEHNR, CDR2 FQNEAQ (reference sequence). The source of the sample is a study of blood T cell repertoires in COVID-19. Repertoires were generated with immunoSEQ multiplex PCR, while TCRdb's copy carries only in-frame clones and drops some. The table records approximately 220,000 clones, 70% to 90% of them present only once. V and J are TRBV7-9 and TRBJ1-5; TRBD1 matches 7 bases. The sequenced material came from peripheral blood. The sequence was collected from a man aged 50 to 59 with acute or convalescent COVID-19. The CDR3 nucleotides are TGTGCCAGCGGGGGCACAGGGGTGGGGAAAGGCCAGCATTTT. Translated: CASGGTGVGKGQHF.